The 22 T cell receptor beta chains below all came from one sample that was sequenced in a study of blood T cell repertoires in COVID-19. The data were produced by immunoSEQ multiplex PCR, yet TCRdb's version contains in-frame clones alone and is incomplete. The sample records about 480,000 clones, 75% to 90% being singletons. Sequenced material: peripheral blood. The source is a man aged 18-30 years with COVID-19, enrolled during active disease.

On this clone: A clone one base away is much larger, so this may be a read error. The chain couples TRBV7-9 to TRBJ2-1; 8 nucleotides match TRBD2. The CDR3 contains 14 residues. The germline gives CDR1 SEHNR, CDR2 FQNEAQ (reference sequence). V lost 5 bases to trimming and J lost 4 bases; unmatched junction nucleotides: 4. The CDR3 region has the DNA TGTGCCAGCAGCGCCGGGGGGGGATACAATGAGCAGTTCTTC. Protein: CASSAGGGYNEQFF.

The CDR3 DNA sequence: TGTGCCAGCTCACCACTCGGGACGGGGGATAGCAATCAGCCCCAGCATTTT. Amino acid sequence: CASSPLGTGDSNQPQHF. The chain is built from TRBV18 and TRBJ1-5, with D perhaps TRBD1 (5 bases). The CDR3 length is 17 residues. Germline CDR1 and CDR2: KGHSH and LQKENI. Deletions cut 1 base from V and 0 bases from J, with 13 bases between.

The CDR3 spells CAWSPHTSTDTQYF. DNA of the CDR3: TGTGCCTGGAGCCCCCATACTAGCACAGATACGCAGTATTTT. The rearrangement links TRBV30 to TRBJ2-3; D gene unclear. V shed 3 bases and J shed 0 bases, with 10 bases lying between them. Germline CDR1 reads GTSNPN; CDR2 reads SVGIG (reference sequence). The CDR3 has 14 residues.

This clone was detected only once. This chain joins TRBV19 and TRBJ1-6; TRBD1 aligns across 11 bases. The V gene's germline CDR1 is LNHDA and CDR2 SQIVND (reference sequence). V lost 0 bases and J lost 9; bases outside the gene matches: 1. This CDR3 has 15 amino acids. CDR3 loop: CASSIDGTGGSPLHF. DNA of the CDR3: TGTGCCAGTAGTATAGACGGGACAGGGGGTTCACCCCTCCACTTT. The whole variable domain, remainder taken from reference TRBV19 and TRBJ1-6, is DGGITQSPKYLFRKEGQNVTLSCEQNLNHDAMYWYRQDPGQGLRLIYYSQIVNDFQKGDIAEGYSVSREKKESFPLTVTSAQKNPTAFYLCASSIDGTGGSPLHFGNGTRLTVT.

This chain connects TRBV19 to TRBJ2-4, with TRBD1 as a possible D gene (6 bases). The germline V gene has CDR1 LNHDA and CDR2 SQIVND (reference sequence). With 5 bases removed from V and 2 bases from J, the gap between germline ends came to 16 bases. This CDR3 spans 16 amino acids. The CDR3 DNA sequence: TGTGCCAGTAGTTCACAGGGTTTGGGGACCAAAAACATTCAGTACTTC. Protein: CASSSQGLGTKNIQYF.

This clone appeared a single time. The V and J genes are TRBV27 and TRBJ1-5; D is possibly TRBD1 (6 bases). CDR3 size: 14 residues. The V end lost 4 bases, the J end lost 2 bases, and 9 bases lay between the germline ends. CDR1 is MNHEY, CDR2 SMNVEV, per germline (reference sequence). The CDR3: CASSSGAGNQPQHF. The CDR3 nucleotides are TGTGCCAGCAGTTCAGGGGCGGGCAATCAGCCCCAGCATTTT.

The CDR3 DNA follows: TGTGCCAGCAGACTCACAGGGGGCGCGGAGAATTCACCCCTCCACTTT. Amino acid sequence: CASRLTGGAENSPLHF. The rearrangement uses TRBV27 and TRBJ1-6; 9 bases fit TRBD1. This CDR3 is built from 16 residues. CDR1 and CDR2 from the germline V gene are MNHEY and SMNVEV (reference sequence). J was trimmed by 7 bases and V by 6 bases; bases with no gene match: 10.

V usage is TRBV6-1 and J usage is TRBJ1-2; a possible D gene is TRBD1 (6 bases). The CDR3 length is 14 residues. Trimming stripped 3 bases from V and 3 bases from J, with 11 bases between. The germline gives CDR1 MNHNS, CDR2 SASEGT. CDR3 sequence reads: CASSEGAADYGYTF. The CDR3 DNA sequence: TGTGCCAGCAGTGAGGGGGCAGCCGACTATGGCTACACCTTC.

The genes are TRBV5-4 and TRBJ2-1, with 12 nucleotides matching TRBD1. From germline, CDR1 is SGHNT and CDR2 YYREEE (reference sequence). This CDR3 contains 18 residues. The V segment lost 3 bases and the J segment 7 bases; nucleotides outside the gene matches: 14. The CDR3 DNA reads TGTGCCAGCAGCTGGGGACAGGGGGCATCCCCATCTCGGAATGAGCAGTTCTTC. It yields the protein CASSWGQGASPSRNEQFF.

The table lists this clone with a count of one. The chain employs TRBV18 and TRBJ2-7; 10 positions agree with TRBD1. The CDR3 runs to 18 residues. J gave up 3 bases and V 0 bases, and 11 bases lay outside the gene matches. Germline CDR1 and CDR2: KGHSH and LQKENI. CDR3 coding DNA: TGTGCCAGCTCACCACCAGGACAGGGGGGTGCAGGGGGCTACGAGCAGTACTTC. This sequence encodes CASSPPGQGGAGGYEQYF.

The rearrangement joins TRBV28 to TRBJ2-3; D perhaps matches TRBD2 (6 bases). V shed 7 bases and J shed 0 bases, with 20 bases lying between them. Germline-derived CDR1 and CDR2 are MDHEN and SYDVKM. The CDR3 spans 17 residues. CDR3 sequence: CASTPAGTPASTDTQYF. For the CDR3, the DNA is TGTGCCAGCACCCCTGCTGGGACTCCGGCTAGCACAGATACGCAGTATTTT.

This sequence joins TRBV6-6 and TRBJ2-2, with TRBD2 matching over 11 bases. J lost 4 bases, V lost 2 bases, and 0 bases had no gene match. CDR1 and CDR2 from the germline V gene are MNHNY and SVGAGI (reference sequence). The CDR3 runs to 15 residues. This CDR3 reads CASSYLAGGTGELFF. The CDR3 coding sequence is TGTGCCAGCAGTTACCTAGCGGGAGGCACCGGGGAGCTGTTTTTT.

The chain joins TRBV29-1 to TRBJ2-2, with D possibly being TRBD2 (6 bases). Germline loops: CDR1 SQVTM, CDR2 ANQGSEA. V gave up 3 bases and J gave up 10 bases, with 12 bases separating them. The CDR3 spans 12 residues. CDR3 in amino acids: CSVEGLAAELFF. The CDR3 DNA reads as TGCAGCGTTGAGGGACTGGCAGCGGAGCTGTTTTTT.

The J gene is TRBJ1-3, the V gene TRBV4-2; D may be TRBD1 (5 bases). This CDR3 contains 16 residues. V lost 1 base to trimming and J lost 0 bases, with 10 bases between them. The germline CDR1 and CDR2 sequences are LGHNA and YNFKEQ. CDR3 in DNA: TGTGCCAGCAGCCAAGCCCCGGGGGACTCTGGAAACACCATATATTTT. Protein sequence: CASSQAPGDSGNTIYF.

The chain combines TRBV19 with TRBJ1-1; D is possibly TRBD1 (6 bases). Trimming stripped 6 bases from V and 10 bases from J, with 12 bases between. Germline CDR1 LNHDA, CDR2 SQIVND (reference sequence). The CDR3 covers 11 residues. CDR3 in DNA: TGTGCCAGTAGCCCAGGGGTCGGAGCTTTCTTT. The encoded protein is CASSPGVGAFF. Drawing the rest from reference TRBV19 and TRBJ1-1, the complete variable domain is DGGITQSPKYLFRKEGQNVTLSCEQNLNHDAMYWYRQDPGQGLRLIYYSQIVNDFQKGDIAEGYSVSREKKESFPLTVTSAQKNPTAFYLCASSPGVGAFFGQGTRLTVV.

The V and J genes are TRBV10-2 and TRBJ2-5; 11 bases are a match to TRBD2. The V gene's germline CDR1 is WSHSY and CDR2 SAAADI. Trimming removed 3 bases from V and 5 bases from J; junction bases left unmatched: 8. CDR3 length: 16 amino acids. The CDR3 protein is CASSDLLAGVRETQYF. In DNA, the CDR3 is TGCGCCAGCAGTGACTTACTAGCGGGAGTACGGGAGACCCAGTACTTC.

The CDR3 is CAISETAEGTEAFF. DNA of the CDR3: TGTGCCATCAGTGAGACAGCGGAAGGGACTGAAGCTTTCTTT. The genes are TRBV10-3 and TRBJ1-1; D uncertain. Germline CDR1 ENHRY, CDR2 SYGVKD. CDR3 length equals 14 residues. V dropped 2 bases and J dropped 5 bases, with 12 bases sitting between them.

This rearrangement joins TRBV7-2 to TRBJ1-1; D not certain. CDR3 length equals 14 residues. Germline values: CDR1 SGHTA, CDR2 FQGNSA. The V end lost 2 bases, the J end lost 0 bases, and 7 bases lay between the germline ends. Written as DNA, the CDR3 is TGTGCCAGCAGCTTACGGTTTATGAACACTGAAGCTTTCTTT. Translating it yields CASSLRFMNTEAFF.

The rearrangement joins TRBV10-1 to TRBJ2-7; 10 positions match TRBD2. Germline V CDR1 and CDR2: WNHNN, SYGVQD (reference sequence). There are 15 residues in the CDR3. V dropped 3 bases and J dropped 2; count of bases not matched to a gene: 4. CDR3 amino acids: CASSDSLAGTYEQYF. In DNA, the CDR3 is TGCGCCAGCAGTGATTCACTAGCGGGAACCTACGAGCAGTACTTC.

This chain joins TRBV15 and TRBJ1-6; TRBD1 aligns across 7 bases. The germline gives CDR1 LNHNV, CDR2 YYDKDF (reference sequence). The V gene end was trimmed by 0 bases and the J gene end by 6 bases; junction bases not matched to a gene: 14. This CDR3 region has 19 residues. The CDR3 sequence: CATSRDLSPGRGFNSPLHF. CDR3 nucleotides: TGTGCCACCAGCAGAGATTTATCTCCCGGCAGGGGGTTTAATTCACCCCTCCACTTT.

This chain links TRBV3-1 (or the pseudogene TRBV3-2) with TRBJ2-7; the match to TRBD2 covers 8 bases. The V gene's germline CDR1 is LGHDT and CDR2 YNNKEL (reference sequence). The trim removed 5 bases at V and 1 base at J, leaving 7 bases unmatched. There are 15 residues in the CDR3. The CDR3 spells CASSFSGGVSYEQYF. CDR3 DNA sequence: TGTGCCAGCAGCTTCAGCGGGGGAGTTTCCTACGAGCAGTACTTC.

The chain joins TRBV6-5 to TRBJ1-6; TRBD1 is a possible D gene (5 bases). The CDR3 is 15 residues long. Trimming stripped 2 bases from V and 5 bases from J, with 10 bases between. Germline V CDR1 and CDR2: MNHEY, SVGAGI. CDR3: CASSYDRNHNSPLHF. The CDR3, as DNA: TGTGCCAGCAGTTACGACAGAAACCATAATTCACCCCTCCACTTT.